The 2 T cell receptor beta chains below all came from one sample that was sequenced in a study of T cell responses to AZD1222 COVID-19 vaccine. Repertoires were generated with immunoSEQ multiplex PCR, while TCRdb's copy carries only in-frame clones and drops some. The table shows 150,000 to 200,000 clones, with 80% to 95% occurring only once. The sequencing used peripheral blood, collected on day 0 of AZD1222 vaccination. The source is an adult in good health.

The V gene is TRBV5-1, the J gene TRBJ2-7, with 9 bases fitting TRBD1. Germline-derived CDR1 and CDR2 are SGHRS and YFSETQ. The ends lost 4 bases at V and 3 bases at J; junction bases unmatched: 5. This CDR3 region has 14 residues. Here the CDR3 DNA reads TGCGCCAGCAGCGCCGCGGGACAGGGCTACGAGCAGTACTTC. Its protein is CASSAAGQGYEQYF. The entire variable domain, with the rest obtained from reference TRBV5-1 and TRBJ2-7, is as follows: KAGVTQTPRYLIKTRGQQVTLSCSPISGHRSVSWYQQTPGQGLQFLFEYFSETQRNKGNFPGRFSGRQFSNSRSEMNVSTLELGDSALYLCASSAAGQGYEQYFGPGTRLTVT.

This clone appeared a few times. This chain connects TRBV18 to TRBJ1-1; D gene ambiguous. Germline CDR1 and CDR2: KGHSH and LQKENI. Trimming removed 4 bases at V and 6 bases at J, with 12 bases between. The CDR3 consists of 13 residues. In DNA, the CDR3 is TGTGCCAGCTCACGCGGGAGTTCGGCTGAAGCTTTCTTT. Translating it yields CASSRGSSAEAFF.